These 2 T cell receptor beta chains were sequenced from one sample in a study of blood T cell repertoires in COVID-19. Assay: immunoSEQ multiplex PCR; the TCRdb copy retains only in-frame clones and omits some. The table has approximately 25,000 clones, about four fifths seen once. The sample consisted of peripheral blood. All receptors come from a man of 80 years or more with active or convalescent COVID-19.

V gene TRBV19 combines with J gene TRBJ2-6; maybe TRBD1 (6 bases). V lost 5 bases to trimming and J lost 4 bases, with 12 bases between them. This CDR3 is 15 amino acids long. In germline, CDR1 is LNHDA, CDR2 SQIVND (reference sequence). The CDR3 here is CASSLGQVGANVLTF. CDR3 nucleotide sequence: TGTGCCAGTAGTTTGGGACAAGTCGGGGCCAACGTCCTGACTTTC.

This clone appeared a few times. The V call is TRBV6-2 or TRBV6-3, the J call TRBJ2-2, with 7 bases aligning to TRBD2. This CDR3 is 18 amino acids long. Germline V CDR1 and CDR2: MNHEY, SVGEGT. Trimming took 4 bases from V and 2 from J; bases not matched to a gene: 13. In DNA form, the CDR3 reads TGTGCCAGCAGTTCCTATCCGGGAGGTCTCGCAAACACCGGGGAGCTGTTTTTT. Its translation: CASSSYPGGLANTGELFF.